A single sample is the source of the 8 T cell receptor beta chains below, sequenced in a study of PD-1 blockade in classical Hodgkin lymphoma. Time point denoted: cycle 4 day 1 (C4D1), after less than 7 weeks of nivolumab. Every patient had relapsed following autologous stem cell transplantation, and cohorts differed in brentuximab vedotin exposure. Produced via immunoSEQ multiplex PCR; TCRdb's table is partial and in-frame only. The repertoire has about 49,000 clones, nearly 90% of them found once; the top ten carry more than 11%. Sequencing used peripheral blood mononuclear cells (PBMCs), obtained before the fourth cycle of nivolumab. The receptors shown here come from a human donor with classical Hodgkin lymphoma.

The gene calls are TRBV5-1 and TRBJ2-3; TRBD1 matches 9 bases. This CDR3 region has 15 residues. V gave up 4 bases and J gave up 6 bases; unmatched junction bases: 9. Germline CDR1 is SGHRS and CDR2 is YFSETQ. CDR3 sequence (DNA): TGCGCCAGCAGCCCCCGGGACAGGGTCGCGGATACGCAGTATTTT. As protein: CASSPRDRVADTQYF.

The rearrangement uses TRBV7-9 and TRBJ2-1; D gene uncertain. The CDR3 contains 17 residues. Looked up from germline, CDR1 is SEHNR and CDR2 is FQNEAQ (reference sequence). V lost 4 bases to trimming and J lost 0 bases, with 16 bases between them. CDR3 residues: CASSSPRTGSSYNEQFF. The DNA for the CDR3 is TGTGCCAGCAGCTCACCCAGGACGGGTAGCTCCTACAATGAGCAGTTCTTC. The full variable domain, completed using reference TRBV7-9 and TRBJ2-1, is DTGVSQNPRHKITKRGQNVTFRCDPISEHNRLYWYRQTLGQGPEFLTYFQNEAQLEKSRLLSDRFSAERPKGSFSTLEIQRTEQGDSAMYLCASSSPRTGSSYNEQFFGPGTRLTVL.

The chain has TRBV7-9 and TRBJ2-2; 9 bases are a match to TRBD2. In germline, CDR1 is SEHNR, CDR2 FQNEAQ (reference sequence). The junction had 6 bases not matched to a gene; V was cut back by 1 base and J by 6 bases. The CDR3 sequence is 16 residues long. CDR3 DNA sequence: TGTGCCAGCAGCTTAGGCCTAGCGGGAAACGCCGGGGAGCTGTTTTTT. Translation gives CASSLGLAGNAGELFF.

This chain connects TRBV2 to TRBJ2-4; maybe TRBD1 (6 bases). Trimming left V 7 bases short and J 6 bases short, with 10 bases between. CDR1 is SNHLY and CDR2 is FYNNEI in the germline V gene. The CDR3 contains 12 residues. CDR3 region: CASNTGSNIQYF. CDR3 nucleotides: TGTGCCAGCAATACAGGGTCAAACATTCAGTACTTC.

The rearrangement links TRBV11-3 to TRBJ2-5; 7 bases are a match to TRBD1. The CDR3 runs 14 residues. In germline, CDR1 is SGHNT, CDR2 YENEEA. V shed 5 bases, J shed 1 base, and the junction held 4 bases outside the gene matches. This chain's CDR3 is CASSQTGVQETQYF. CDR3 DNA sequence: TGTGCCAGCAGCCAAACAGGGGTCCAAGAGACCCAGTACTTC.

The CDR3 here is CASSLGSLTQYF. The DNA of the CDR3 is TGTGCCAGCAGCTTAGGGAGCTTGACCCAGTACTTC. The chain recombines TRBV11-2 with TRBJ2-5; D remains ambiguous. Germline V gene sequence: CDR1 SGHAT, CDR2 FQNNGV. Trimming cost V 1 base and J 7 bases, with 7 bases left between them. The CDR3 totals 12 residues.

CDR3 DNA: TGTGCCAGCAGCCTATGGGGAGACGACTACGAGCAGTACTTC. Protein: CASSLWGDDYEQYF. The chain is built from TRBV7-3 and TRBJ2-7, with D possibly being TRBD2 (5 bases). Germline V gene lookup returns CDR1 SGHTA and CDR2 FQGTGA. Deletions cut 5 bases from V and 3 bases from J, with 14 bases between. CDR3 length: 14 amino acids.

The chain has TRBV7-9 and TRBJ1-2; 9 nucleotides match TRBD1. The CDR3 contains 15 residues. V was clipped by 8 bases and J by 1 base; unmatched bases: 8. Germline CDR1 SEHNR, CDR2 FQNEAQ (reference sequence). The CDR3 region is CASGPGQGFNYGYTF. Here the CDR3 DNA reads TGTGCCAGCGGTCCGGGACAGGGTTTTAACTATGGCTACACCTTC.